This TCR beta chain derives from a study of T cells in Graves' hyperthyroidism and ophthalmopathy. Per germline, CDR1 SEHNR and CDR2 FQNEAQ (reference sequence). The CDR3 has 14 residues. V lost 4 bases to trimming and J lost 3 bases, with 13 bases between them. RNA transcripts gave rise to amplified TCR beta CDR3 regions. HTBI primers were employed in a first-round RT-PCR of the TCR CDR3. TCRdb reanalysed the multiplex PCR reads using MiXCR and keeps one entry per CDR3 protein. Of about 290,000 distinct CDR3 sequences listed, approximately 17% are singletons. A word on this clonotype: Its antigen is undetermined.

Exclusion of patients followed from uncontrolled infection, other autoimmune disease, pregnancy or lactation. PBMCs came from less than 11 ml fresh peripheral blood. Study-wide points: A model of 13 V-J pairs discriminated ophthalmopathy from stable hyperthyroidism. Most thyroid clonotypes expanded above 0.001 appeared in blood too.

The receptor's source is a man aged 25 to 40 with Graves' hyperthyroidism. This chain uses TRBV7-9 with TRBJ2-7; D gene unclear. Source material: blood. The CDR3: CASSSPLDLYEQYF. CDR3 nucleotide sequence: TGTGCCAGCAGCTCCCCCTTAGATCTCTACGAGCAGTACTTC.